The clone carrying this TCR beta chain was recorded once. What it binds is not known. This record belongs to a study of cytomegalovirus exposure and HLA in healthy donors. Whole-study findings and limits: In an earlier analysis, most TCR beta V segments were productive about 87% or about 30% of the time. Reportedly, cytomegalovirus status was diagnosed with high sensitivity and specificity.

CDR1 and CDR2 from the germline V gene are SQVTM and ANQGSEA. The CDR3 is 14 amino acids. Trimming took 5 bases from V and 8 from J, leaving 19 bases between them. The PCR ran on 60 Vbeta and 13 Jbeta primers. The protocol was immunoSEQ multiplex PCR, while the TCRdb copy is restricted to in-frame clones and leaves out a portion. Here the sample spans 120,000 to 150,000 clones, around 90% being singletons. Source material: PBMCs. The rearrangement links TRBV29-1 to TRBJ2-1; D is perhaps TRBD2 (6 bases). The receptor was derived from a middle-aged woman in good health and CMV-seronegative. The CDR3: CSVQNSGSFDEQFF. The CDR3 bases are TGCAGCGTTCAAAATTCCGGGAGTTTCGATGAGCAGTTCTTC.